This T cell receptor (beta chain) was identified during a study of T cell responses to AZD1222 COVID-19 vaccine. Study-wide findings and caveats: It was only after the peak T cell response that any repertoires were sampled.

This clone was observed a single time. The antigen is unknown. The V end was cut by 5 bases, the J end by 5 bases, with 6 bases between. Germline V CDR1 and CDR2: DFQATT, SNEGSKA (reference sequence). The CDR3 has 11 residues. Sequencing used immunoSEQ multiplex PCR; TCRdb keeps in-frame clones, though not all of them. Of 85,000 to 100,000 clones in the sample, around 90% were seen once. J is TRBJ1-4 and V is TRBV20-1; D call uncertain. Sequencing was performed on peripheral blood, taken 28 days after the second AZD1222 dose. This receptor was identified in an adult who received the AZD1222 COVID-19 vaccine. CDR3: CSAVRNEKLFF. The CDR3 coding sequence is TGCAGTGCTGTGAGAAATGAAAAACTGTTTTTT.